This T cell receptor (beta chain) was sequenced for a study of cytomegalovirus exposure and HLA in healthy donors. Amplification used 60 Vbeta primers and 13 Jbeta primers. TCRdb keeps only in-frame clones here, not all; method: immunoSEQ multiplex PCR. The sample records 150,000 or so clones, around two thirds being singletons. V trimming: 3 bases; J trimming: 6 bases; junction bases outside the gene matches: 14. From germline, CDR1 is SGDLS and CDR2 YYNGEE. The CDR3 is made up of 16 amino acids. This TCR was sampled from a woman aged 18-35 years in good health and CMV-seronegative. The rearrangement links TRBV9 to TRBJ1-2, with TRBD1 matching 7 bases. What was sequenced was PBMCs. Here the CDR3 DNA reads TGTGCCAGCAGCGCCAGGGGGGATATGGCTGAGAATGGCTACACCTTC. Its protein is CASSARGDMAENGYTF.